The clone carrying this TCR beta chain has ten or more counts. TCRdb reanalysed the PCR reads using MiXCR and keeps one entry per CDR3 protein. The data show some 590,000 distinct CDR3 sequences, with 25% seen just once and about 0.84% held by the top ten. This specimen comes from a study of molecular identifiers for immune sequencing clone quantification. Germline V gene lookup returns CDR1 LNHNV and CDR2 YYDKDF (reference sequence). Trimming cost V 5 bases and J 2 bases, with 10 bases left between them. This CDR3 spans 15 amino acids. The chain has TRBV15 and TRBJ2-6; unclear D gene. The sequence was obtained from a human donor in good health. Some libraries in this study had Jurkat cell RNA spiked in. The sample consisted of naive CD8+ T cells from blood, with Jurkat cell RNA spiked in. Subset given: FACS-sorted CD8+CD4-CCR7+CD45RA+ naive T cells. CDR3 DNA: TGTGCCACCAGCGGATTATTGACTGGGGCCAACGTCCTGACTTTC. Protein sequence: CATSGLLTGANVLTF.